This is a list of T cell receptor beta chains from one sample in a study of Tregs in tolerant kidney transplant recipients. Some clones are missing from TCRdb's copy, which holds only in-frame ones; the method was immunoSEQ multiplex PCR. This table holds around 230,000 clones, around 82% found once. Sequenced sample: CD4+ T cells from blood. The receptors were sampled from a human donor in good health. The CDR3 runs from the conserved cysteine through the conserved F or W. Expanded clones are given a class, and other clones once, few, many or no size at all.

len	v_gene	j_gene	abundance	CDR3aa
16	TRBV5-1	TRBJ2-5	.	CASSWDKTEPQETQYF
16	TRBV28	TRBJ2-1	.	CASTLRGHAGSREQFF
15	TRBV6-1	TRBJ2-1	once	CASTQLAGAYNEQFF
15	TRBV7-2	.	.	CASSLGQGPSYEQYF
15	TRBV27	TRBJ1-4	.	CASLLTGANMKKLFF
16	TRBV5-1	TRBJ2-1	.	CASSPRTGGWYNEQFF
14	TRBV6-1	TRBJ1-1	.	CASTEWGRNTEAFF
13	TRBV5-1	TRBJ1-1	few	CASSWGDRDEAFF
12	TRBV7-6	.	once	CASSLTGYEQYF
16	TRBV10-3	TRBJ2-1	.	CAISESQRGDYNEQFF
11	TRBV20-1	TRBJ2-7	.	CSVEAYDEQYF
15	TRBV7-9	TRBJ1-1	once	CASRQHRGPDTEAFF
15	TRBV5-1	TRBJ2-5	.	CASPEQGINGETQYF
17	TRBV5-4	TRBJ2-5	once	CASSLGASGVLTETQYF
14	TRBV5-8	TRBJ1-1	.	CASSLGGAGQGAFF
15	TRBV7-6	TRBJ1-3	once	CASSWGQVSGNTIYF
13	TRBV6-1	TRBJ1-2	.	CASSVQQGGGYTF
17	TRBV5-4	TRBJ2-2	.	CASSTGLAGGNTGELFF
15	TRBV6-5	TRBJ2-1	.	CASSYFGQPRHEQFF
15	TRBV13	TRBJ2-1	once	CASSPTGFLGNEQFF
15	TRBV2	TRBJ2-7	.	CASSPPPDQLREQYF